This T cell receptor (beta chain) stems from a study of blood T cell repertoires in COVID-19. On the study more broadly: The United States, Italy and Spain supplied acute and convalescent COVID-19 samples. T cells, B-cell-depleted T cells, or PBMCs supplied cDNA or gDNA.

This clone was observed many times. Original processing notes: Quantification of nucleated cells was approximated via reference gene primer amplification. The table came from immunoSEQ multiplex PCR; TCRdb's copy has only in-frame clones and leaves some out. V and J calls and clone size come straight from that table; D and trimming were deduced from the DNA. The sample gives some 250,000 clones, approximately 77% of which show up once; about 3% is in the top ten. The CDR3 is made up of 15 amino acids. Trimming at V came to 5 bases and at J to 0 bases, leaving 6 bases not matched to a gene. Looked up from germline, CDR1 is MNHEY and CDR2 is SVGAGI.

The sequenced material came from peripheral blood. The V gene is TRBV6-5, the J gene TRBJ1-2; 7 bases are shared with TRBD1. The receptor comes from a woman between 18 and 30 years old with acute or convalescent COVID-19. The CDR3 DNA reads as TGTGCCAGCAGTCGGCCCGGGACAGCTAACTATGGCTACACCTTC. This gives the protein CASSRPGTANYGYTF.